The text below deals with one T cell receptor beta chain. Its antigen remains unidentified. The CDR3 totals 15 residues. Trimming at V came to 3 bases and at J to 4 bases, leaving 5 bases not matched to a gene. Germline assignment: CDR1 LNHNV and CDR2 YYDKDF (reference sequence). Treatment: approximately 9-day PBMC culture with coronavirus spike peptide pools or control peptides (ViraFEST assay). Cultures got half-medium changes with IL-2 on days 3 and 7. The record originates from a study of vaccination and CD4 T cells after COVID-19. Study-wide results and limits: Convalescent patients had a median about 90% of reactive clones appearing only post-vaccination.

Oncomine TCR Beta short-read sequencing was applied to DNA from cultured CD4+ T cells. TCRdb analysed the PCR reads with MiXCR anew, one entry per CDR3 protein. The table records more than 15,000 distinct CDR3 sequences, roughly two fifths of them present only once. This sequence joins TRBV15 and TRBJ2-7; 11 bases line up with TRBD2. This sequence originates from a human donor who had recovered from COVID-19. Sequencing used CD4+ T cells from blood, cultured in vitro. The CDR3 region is CATSSQTSGIYEQYF. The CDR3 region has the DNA TGTGCCACCAGCAGTCAGACTAGCGGGATATACGAGCAGTACTTC. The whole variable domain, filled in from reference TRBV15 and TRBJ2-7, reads DAMVIQNPRYQVTQFGKPVTLSCSQTLNHNVMYWYQQKSSQAPKLLFHYYDKDFNNEADTPDNFQSRRPNTSFCFLDIRSPGLGDTAMYLCATSSQTSGIYEQYFGPGTRLTVT.